Included here is one TCR beta chain sequence, with context. V was pared by 7 bases and J by 2 bases, with 17 bases between. Germline V gene data show CDR1 as SQVTM and CDR2 as ANQGSEA. The CDR3 totals 14 residues. These data originate in a study of blood T cell repertoires in COVID-19. Study overall: From the United States, Italy and Spain came samples of acute and convalescent COVID-19.

The assay was immunoSEQ multiplex PCR, and TCRdb's table has in-frame clones only and misses some. The sample lists over 100,000 clones; 82% were seen once. Sequenced: peripheral blood. This TCR was sampled from a man aged 70-80 years with acute or convalescent COVID-19. V is TRBV29-1 and J is TRBJ1-1; weak D call: TRBD1 (6 bases). The CDR3 here is CSGETGTTNTEAFF. The CDR3 DNA sequence: TGCAGCGGGGAAACCGGGACAACCAACACTGAAGCTTTCTTT.